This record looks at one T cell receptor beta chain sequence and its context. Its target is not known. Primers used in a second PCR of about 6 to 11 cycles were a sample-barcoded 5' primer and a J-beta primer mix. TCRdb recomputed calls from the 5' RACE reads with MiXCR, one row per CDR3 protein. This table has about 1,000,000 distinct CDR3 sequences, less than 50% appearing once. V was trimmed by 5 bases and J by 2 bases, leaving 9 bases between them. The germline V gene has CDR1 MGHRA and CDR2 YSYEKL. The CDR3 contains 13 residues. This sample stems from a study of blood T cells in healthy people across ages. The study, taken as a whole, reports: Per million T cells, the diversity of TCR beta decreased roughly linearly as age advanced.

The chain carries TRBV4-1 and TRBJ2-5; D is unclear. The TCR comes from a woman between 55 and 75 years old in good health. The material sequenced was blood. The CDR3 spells CASSNLGQETQYF. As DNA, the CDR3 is TGCGCCAGCAGCAACTTGGGACAAGAGACCCAGTACTTC.